These 16 T cell receptor beta chains came from one sample sequenced in a study of T-cell reconstitution after alpha-beta-depleted transplantation in children (dated by TCRdb to 2016 to 2017). Library preparation was by PCR. Sequencing relied on an Illumina HiSeq 2500. To normalize quantification of the TCRbeta repertoire, the TCR libraries were built with molecular barcoding that relied on unique molecular identifiers. Through fastp at Q25 and MiXCR, TCRdb rebuilt clones from the public reads, retaining in-frame beta chains. All rows with the same CDR3 protein become a single entry with the most common DNA and genes. For this sample the table gives hundreds of thousands of distinct CDR3 sequences, of which around 16% were detected only once. Of the sample, 1.1% falls within the top ten clones. The source was PBMCs from the stem cell graft donor, collected from the stem cell graft. These receptors were obtained from a human donor who donated a stem cell graft to a child with acute myeloid leukemia.

This clonotype was counted many times. This chain joins TRBV5-6 and TRBJ1-1; D ambiguous. The germline gives CDR1 SGHDT, CDR2 YYEEEE. The CDR3 covers 12 residues. The V gene lost 1 base and the J gene lost 4 bases, with 5 bases spanning the gap. This chain's CDR3 is CASSLWTTEAFF. CDR3 in DNA: TGTGCCAGCAGCTTGTGGACCACTGAAGCTTTCTTT.

This chain connects TRBV7-2 to TRBJ1-2, with D unresolved. The CDR3 contains 12 residues. In germline, CDR1 is SGHTA, CDR2 FQGNSA. V was pared by 2 bases and J by 6 bases, with 7 bases between. The CDR3 region has the DNA TGTGCCAGCAGCTTATTTCCGAATGGCTACACCTTC. It codes for CASSLFPNGYTF.

This clonotype has more than one count but fewer than ten. The chain combines TRBV25-1 with TRBJ2-1; 8 bases fit TRBD1. The CDR3 contains 16 residues. V lost 4 bases, J lost 0 bases, and 5 bases stayed unmatched. From germline, CDR1 is MGHDK and CDR2 SYGVNS. The CDR3 here is CASSGVDRGSYNEQFF. The CDR3 DNA sequence: TGTGCCAGCAGTGGTGTAGACAGGGGCTCCTACAATGAGCAGTTCTTC.

This clonotype was seen at least ten times. The chain carries TRBV9 and TRBJ2-1; a weak D match, TRBD2 (5 bases). Germline-derived CDR1 and CDR2 are SGDLS and YYNGEE. The CDR3 is 13 amino acids. V was shortened by 3 bases and J by 7 bases, with 11 bases between the two germline ends. CDR3 nucleotide sequence: TGTGCCAGCAGCGACAACAGAGGGAATGAGCAGTTCTTC. It translates to CASSDNRGNEQFF. The full variable domain, its missing parts supplied by reference TRBV9 and TRBJ2-1, is DSGVTQTPKHLITATGQRVTLRCSPRSGDLSVYWYQQSLDQGLQFLIQYYNGEERAKGNILERFSAQQFPDLHSELNLSSLELGDSALYFCASSDNRGNEQFFGPGTRLTVL.

This clonotype was recorded a few times. The chain uses TRBV4-2 and TRBJ2-5; TRBD2 matches 11 bases. The CDR3 sequence is 16 residues long. Looked up from germline, CDR1 is LGHNA and CDR2 is YNFKEQ. V dropped 1 base and J dropped 4; count of bases not matched to a gene: 5. The CDR3 DNA sequence: TGTGCCAGCAGCCAAGGCCTAGCGGGGGGCCGAGAGACCCAGTACTTC. This gives the protein CASSQGLAGGRETQYF.

The chain combines TRBV9 with TRBJ2-6; no reliable D call. Germline V gives CDR1 SGDLS, CDR2 YYNGEE. The CDR3 covers 18 residues. V shed 1 base and J shed 0 bases, with 14 bases lying between them. The CDR3 reads CASSVSPSRYSGANVLTF. CDR3 nucleotide sequence: TGTGCCAGCAGCGTAAGCCCCAGCAGATACTCTGGGGCCAACGTCCTGACTTTC.

This clonotype was observed a handful of times. The rearrangement uses TRBV7-8 and TRBJ2-5; 10 bases match TRBD2. CDR3 size: 18 residues. The germline CDR1 and CDR2 sequences are SGHVS and FQNEAQ. Trimming cost V 5 bases and J 0 bases; bases outside gene matches: 12. The CDR3 region has the DNA TGTGCCAGCAGCGGGGGTGTAGCGGGGGGACGGTACCAAGAGACCCAGTACTTC. Its translation is CASSGGVAGGRYQETQYF.

This clonotype was observed at least ten times. The chain joins TRBV5-5 to TRBJ2-5; D is possibly TRBD1 (6 bases). Germline values: CDR1 SGHKS, CDR2 YYEKEE (reference sequence). Trimming stripped 4 bases from V and 5 bases from J, with 15 bases between. The CDR3 is 14 amino acids. This CDR3 reads CASSIEQGMETQYF. CDR3 DNA: TGTGCCAGCAGCATAGAACAGGGTATGGAGACCCAGTACTTC. The full variable domain, completed using reference TRBV5-5 and TRBJ2-5, is DAGVTQSPTHLIKTRGQQVTLRCSPISGHKSVSWYQQVLGQGPQFIFQYYEKEERGRGNFPDRFSARQFPNYSSELNVNALLLGDSALYLCASSIEQGMETQYFGPGTRLLVL.

The CDR3: CATSDWANGTQYF. For the CDR3, the DNA is TGTGCCACCAGTGATTGGGCTAATGGGACCCAGTACTTC. V gene TRBV24-1 combines with J gene TRBJ2-5; D unresolved. The V end lost 2 bases, the J end lost 7 bases, and 10 bases lay between the germline ends. This CDR3 has 13 residues. The germline V gene encodes CDR1 KGHDR and CDR2 SFDVKD.

This clonotype has only a few counts. V is TRBV7-9 and J is TRBJ2-7; 7 bases agree with TRBD2. The germline gives CDR1 SEHNR, CDR2 FQNEAQ (reference sequence). The CDR3 loop spans 14 amino acids. The junction had 7 bases not matched to a gene; V was cut back by 5 bases and J by 3 bases. CDR3 in amino acids: CASSLSGDGYEQYF. CDR3 DNA sequence: TGTGCCAGCAGCCTCAGCGGGGACGGCTACGAGCAGTACTTC.

This clonotype was seen a handful of times. The chain joins TRBV20-1 to TRBJ2-5; tentatively, D is TRBD1 (6 bases). V lost 3 bases, J lost 5 bases, and 10 bases lay in between. Germline V gives CDR1 DFQATT, CDR2 SNEGSKA (reference sequence). CDR3 length: 12 residues. For the CDR3, the DNA is TGCAGTGCTAGGGGGGCCAGGGAGACCCAGTACTTC. Its protein is CSARGARETQYF.

V and J are TRBV4-3 and TRBJ1-2; D is possibly TRBD1 (6 bases). Germline lookup yields CDR1 LGHNA and CDR2 YSLEER. V was cut by 4 bases and J by 4 bases, with 13 bases left in between. CDR3 size: 14 residues. The CDR3 DNA reads as TGCGCCAGCAGCCCTGTGGAGGGGGGCTATGGCTACACCTTC. It specifies CASSPVEGGYGYTF.

This clonotype was found a few times. The chain joins TRBV21-1 to TRBJ1-6; the D call TRBD1 from the table was never checked on the DNA. TRBV21-1 is reported as a pseudogene. This CDR3 contains 15 residues. DNA of the CDR3: TGTGCCAGCAGCAAATGCTGGCCAGGGAATTCACCCCTCCACTTT. Its translation is CASSKCWPGNSPLHF.

The chain recombines TRBV6-1 with TRBJ2-1, with TRBD1 as a possible D gene (6 bases). Per germline, CDR1 MNHNS and CDR2 SASEGT. V lost 7 bases and J 7 bases, leaving 17 bases between the germline ends. The CDR3 is 14 amino acids. CDR3 in amino acids: CASTWQGQVNEQFF. The CDR3 region has the DNA TGTGCCAGCACGTGGCAGGGGCAGGTGAATGAGCAGTTCTTC.

This clonotype has just a few counts. The CDR3 nucleotides read TGTGCCAGCAGCCCAGGTGGACAGTTACAGCCCCAGCATTTT. Amino acids: CASSPGGQLQPQHF. The chain uses TRBV7-9 and TRBJ1-5, with a tentative D call TRBD1 (6 bases). CDR1 is SEHNR, CDR2 FQNEAQ, per germline (reference sequence). V was clipped by 5 bases and J by 7 bases, with 15 bases between them. The CDR3 has 14 residues.

This clonotype was seen ten or more times. This sequence joins TRBV5-5 and TRBJ2-3; 13 nucleotides agree with TRBD2. Losses at the gene ends were 4 bases for V and 2 bases for J; bases not matched to a gene: 4. Germline CDR1 is SGHKS and CDR2 is YYEKEE (reference sequence). The CDR3 is 16 amino acids. CDR3: CASSPTSGGHTDTQYF. The CDR3 DNA sequence: TGTGCCAGCAGCCCGACTAGCGGGGGGCACACAGATACGCAGTATTTT.